The 27 T cell receptor beta chains reported below all come from one sample, sequenced in a study of blood T cells in healthy people across ages. Alongside a J-beta primer mix, a sample-barcoded 5' primer served in a second PCR lasting about 7 to 12 cycles. TCRdb reanalysed the 5' RACE reads using MiXCR and keeps one entry per CDR3 protein. The sample carries hundreds of thousands of distinct CDR3 sequences, over 20% recorded once. Specimen: blood. These receptors were collected from a man between 65 and 80 years old in good health.

This clonotype was detected many times. V and J are TRBV5-1 and TRBJ1-6; 7 positions match TRBD1. The CDR3 runs to 15 residues. The germline gives CDR1 SGHRS, CDR2 YFSETQ. With 4 bases clipped from V and 8 bases from J, the junction kept 9 bases outside the gene matches. CDR3 nucleotide sequence: TGCGCCAGCAGCCAGGAACCAGGGGGAGATTCACCCCTCCACTTT. This gives the protein CASSQEPGGDSPLHF.

In this sample, this clonotype turned up a few times. CDR3 region: CATSRDRPGGVFFNEQFF. CDR3 nucleotides: TGTGCCACCAGCAGAGATCGCCCGGGAGGGGTCTTTTTCAATGAGCAGTTCTTC. The chain couples TRBV15 to TRBJ2-1; 8 nucleotides line up with TRBD2. V gave up 0 bases and J gave up 6 bases; unmatched junction bases: 13. The V gene's germline CDR1 is LNHNV and CDR2 YYDKDF (reference sequence). CDR3 size: 18 residues.

The chain couples TRBV14 to TRBJ1-1; TRBD1 matches at 8 bases. Germline CDR1 is SGHDN and CDR2 is FVKESK. The CDR3 is 17 residues long. V trimming: 2 bases; J trimming: 7 bases; junction bases outside the gene matches: 15. The CDR3 DNA sequence: TGTGCCAGCAGCCAACGACAGGGGCATTTTAGTAGTGGTGAAGCTTTCTTT. It yields the protein CASSQRQGHFSSGEAFF.

This clonotype was seen a few times. This chain uses TRBV7-3 with TRBJ1-6; a weak D match, TRBD1 (5 bases). Germline CDR1 SGHTA, CDR2 FQGTGA. The CDR3 is 15 amino acids. The ends were cut back, 4 bases at V and 5 bases at J, with 12 bases in the middle. For the CDR3, the DNA is TGTGCCAGCAGCTGGGGGACGGGGAATAATTCACCCCTCCACTTT. As protein: CASSWGTGNNSPLHF.

This clonotype was detected a few times. This chain links TRBV7-2 with TRBJ1-5, with D uncertain. The CDR3 extends over 14 amino acids. V lost 2 bases to trimming and J lost 4 bases, with 9 bases between them. CDR1 and CDR2 from the germline V gene are SGHTA and FQGNSA. The CDR3 DNA reads as TGTGCCAGCAGCTTAAAACGGAGGAATCAGCCCCAGCATTTT. Its protein product is CASSLKRRNQPQHF. Drawing the rest from reference TRBV7-2 and TRBJ1-5, the complete variable domain is GAGVSQSPSNKVTEKGKDVELRCDPISGHTALYWYRQSLGQGLEFLIYFQGNSAPDKSGLPSDRFSAERTGGSVSTLTIQRTQQEDSAVYLCASSLKRRNQPQHFGDGTRLSIL.

A few counts support this clonotype. This chain links TRBV18 with TRBJ2-2, with 9 bases aligning to TRBD1. Germline loops: CDR1 KGHSH, CDR2 LQKENI. CDR3 length: 18 residues. After removal of 2 bases from V and 6 bases from J, the junction contained 13 bases not matched to a gene. The CDR3 reads CASSPSRTGTGSAGELFF. CDR3 DNA: TGTGCCAGCTCACCAAGTCGGACTGGGACAGGGTCGGCCGGGGAGCTGTTTTTT.

The chain joins TRBV29-1 to TRBJ2-5, with 7 bases matching TRBD2. J lost 3 bases, V lost 6 bases, and 10 bases had no gene match. CDR1 and CDR2 (germline): SQVTM, ANQGSEA. The CDR3 extends over 14 amino acids. The CDR3 region has the DNA TGCAGCGTACTAGCGTCTCAACCCAAAGAGACCCAGTACTTC. This sequence encodes CSVLASQPKETQYF. The full variable domain, completed using reference TRBV29-1 and TRBJ2-5, is SAVISQKPSRDICQRGTSLTIQCQVDSQVTMMFWYRQQPGQSLTLIATANQGSEATYESGFVIDKFPISRPNLTFSTLTVSNMSPEDSSIYLCSVLASQPKETQYFGPGTRLLVL.

This clonotype was observed a single time. The V call is TRBV7-9, the J call TRBJ2-1; TRBD2 might be the D (6 bases). V was shortened by 5 bases and J by 4 bases, with 15 bases between the two germline ends. Germline V gene lookup returns CDR1 SEHNR and CDR2 FQNEAQ (reference sequence). This CDR3 comprises 15 residues. The CDR3 region has the DNA TGTGCCAGCAGCACCCGACTAGTTAAATACAATGAGCAGTTCTTC. Amino acid sequence: CASSTRLVKYNEQFF.

The chain carries TRBV12-3 or TRBV12-4 and TRBJ2-3; 13 positions agree with TRBD2. V lost 7 bases, J lost 0 bases, and 13 bases stayed unmatched. The CDR3 runs 19 residues. The CDR3 reads CASTLLLGLAGTSTDTQYF. In nucleotides, the CDR3 is TGTGCCAGCACCCTGTTACTGGGACTAGCGGGGACGAGCACAGATACGCAGTATTTT.

This clonotype was observed a few times. The rearrangement links TRBV14 to TRBJ2-7, with D perhaps TRBD1 or TRBD2 (5 bases each). CDR3 length: 16 residues. Germline assignment: CDR1 SGHDN and CDR2 FVKESK. Trimming cost V 1 base and J 5 bases, with 18 bases left between them. The DNA of the CDR3 is TGTGCCAGCAGCCAAGGAGGGGCAGGGTTCTTCAACGAGCAGTACGTC. The encoded protein is CASSQGGAGFFNEQYV.

The chain links TRBV10-3 to TRBJ2-7; 7 positions agree with TRBD1. The DNA end is a closer match to TRBJ2-5, so the J assignment may be wrong. Germline V lookup: CDR1 ENHRY, CDR2 SYGVKD. The CDR3 runs 14 residues. The CDR3 DNA is TGTGCCATCAGTGACCGGGACAGTTTGAAGACCCAGTACTTC. Translated: CAISDRDSLKTQYF.

This clonotype was detected only a few times. This chain connects TRBV6-2 or TRBV6-3 to TRBJ2-5, with a possible D match to TRBD2 (6 bases). V lost 2 bases to trimming and J lost 12 bases, with 13 bases between them. Germline values: CDR1 MNHEY, CDR2 SVGEGT. CDR3 length: 12 amino acids. The CDR3 region is CASSYPIAVKYF. The DNA for the CDR3 is TGTGCCAGCAGTTACCCTATAGCGGTCAAGTACTTC.

This clonotype was detected only a few times. The rearrangement links TRBV6-6 to TRBJ2-3; the D gene is possibly TRBD2 (6 bases). CDR1 is MNHNY and CDR2 is SVGAGI in the germline V gene (reference sequence). The germline V and J ends were trimmed by 5 bases and 8 bases, with 11 bases remaining between them. CDR3 size: 12 residues. CDR3 nucleotide sequence: TGTGCCAGCAGTCGAACGGAGGGTACGCAGTATTTT. This gives the protein CASSRTEGTQYF.

The chain employs TRBV2 and TRBJ2-1; D ambiguous. The J call may be faulty, since TRBJ2-7 better matches the DNA end. This CDR3 region has 10 residues. The germline CDR1 and CDR2 sequences are SNHLY and FYNNEI. The CDR3 sequence is CASMSNWQYF. Written as DNA, the CDR3 is TGTGCCAGCATGTCCAATTGGCAGTACTTC.

This chain links TRBV3-1 with TRBJ2-1; D gene unclear. Germline V gives CDR1 LGHDT, CDR2 YNNKEL (reference sequence). V was shortened by 2 bases and J by 8 bases, with 10 bases between the two germline ends. The CDR3 is 13 amino acids. The CDR3 here is CASSQHSDDEQFF. The CDR3 DNA follows: TGTGCCAGCAGCCAACACAGTGACGATGAGCAGTTCTTC.

This clonotype appeared a few times. V gene TRBV6-1 combines with J gene TRBJ2-7; D is unclear. There are 11 residues in the CDR3. Trimming pared 4 bases from V and 6 bases from J, leaving 7 bases between. CDR1 and CDR2 from the germline V gene are MNHNS and SASEGT. The CDR3 sequence is CASSVACEQYV. The CDR3 coding sequence is TGTGCCAGCAGTGTTGCATGCGAGCAGTACGTC.

This chain connects TRBV19 to TRBJ2-3; no clear D. Germline CDR1 is LNHDA and CDR2 is SQIVND (reference sequence). The CDR3 runs 14 residues. The V end was cut by 3 bases, the J end by 2 bases, with 9 bases between. CDR3: CASSMGGNTDTQYF. CDR3 coding DNA: TGTGCCAGTAGTATGGGCGGAAACACAGATACGCAGTATTTT.

The chain links TRBV28 to TRBJ1-1; no clear D gene. The CDR3 consists of 15 residues. Germline V gene sequence: CDR1 MDHEN, CDR2 SYDVKM. The V end lost 6 bases, the J end lost 9 bases, and 23 bases lay between the germline ends. This CDR3 is CASSSHPLVWDQAFF. Written as DNA, the CDR3 is TGTGCCAGCAGCTCCCATCCGTTGGTTTGGGATCAAGCTTTCTTT. Combining the CDR3 with reference TRBV28 and TRBJ1-1 gives the whole variable domain DVKVTQSSRYLVKRTGEKVFLECVQDMDHENMFWYRQDPGLGLRLIYFSYDVKMKEKGDIPEGYSVSREKKERFSLILESASTNQTSMYLCASSSHPLVWDQAFFGQGTRLTVV.

About this clonotype itself: A much larger clone is a single base away; this may be a read error. The rearrangement links TRBV18 to TRBJ1-1, with 9 nucleotides matching TRBD1. The germline CDR1 and CDR2 sequences are KGHSH and LQKENI. CDR3 length: 15 residues. The V segment lost 6 bases and the J segment 1 base; nucleotides outside the gene matches: 6. The CDR3 nucleotides read TGTGCCAGCTCGCAACAGGGGGCGCCGAACACTGAAGCTTTCTTT. It encodes CASSQQGAPNTEAFF.

The genes are TRBV7-9 and TRBJ1-3, with 8 bases fitting TRBD1. V was pared by 5 bases and J by 5 bases, with 5 bases of the junction left unmatched. Germline lookup yields CDR1 SEHNR and CDR2 FQNEAQ (reference sequence). The CDR3 extends over 14 amino acids. CDR3 nucleotide sequence: TGTGCCAGCAGCCCGCAGGGGGCGAGAAACACCATATATTTT. Translation gives CASSPQGARNTIYF.

The chain has TRBV20-1 and TRBJ2-3, with a weak D call TRBD1 (5 bases). Germline values: CDR1 DFQATT, CDR2 SNEGSKA (reference sequence). Trimming stripped 6 bases from V and 6 bases from J, with 22 bases between. This CDR3 is 15 amino acids long. In DNA form, the CDR3 reads TGCAGTGCATCCCGGGCGGACACCACAGTGGATACGCAGTATTTT. Translated, it gives CSASRADTTVDTQYF.

A few counts support this clonotype. This chain uses TRBV27 with TRBJ1-1; 9 bases match TRBD1. V lost 5 bases, J lost 7 bases, and 11 bases stayed unmatched. The CDR3 length is 15 residues. CDR1 MNHEY and CDR2 SMNVEV come from the germline V gene (reference sequence). CDR3 amino acids: CASSMGPTGGDEAFF. Here the CDR3 DNA reads TGTGCCAGCAGTATGGGACCGACAGGGGGTGATGAAGCTTTCTTT.

The table lists this clonotype with a few counts. The chain combines TRBV5-1 with TRBJ2-2; D not certain. The CDR3 loop spans 16 amino acids. With 7 bases removed from V and 3 bases from J, the gap between germline ends came to 19 bases. CDR1 and CDR2 from the germline V gene are SGHRS and YFSETQ. CDR3 loop: CASGNFWTGDTGELFF. The DNA of the CDR3 is TGCGCCAGCGGAAATTTTTGGACCGGTGACACCGGGGAGCTGTTTTTT.

This clonotype was observed a few times. The gene calls are TRBV7-9 and TRBJ2-5, with 10 nucleotides matching TRBD2. The DNA end is a closer match to TRBJ2-1, so the J assignment may be wrong. This CDR3 is 16 amino acids long. The germline CDR1 and CDR2 sequences are SEHNR and FQNEAQ (reference sequence). CDR3 residues: CASSPLGSGRLNEQFF. In nucleotides, the CDR3 is TGTGCCAGCAGCCCTTTGGGTAGCGGGAGGTTAAATGAGCAGTTCTTC.

The rearrangement joins TRBV12-3 or TRBV12-4 to TRBJ1-1; 8 bases align to TRBD1. J was trimmed by 1 base and V by 6 bases; bases with no gene match: 7. This CDR3 contains 15 residues. The CDR3 reads CASRPSGGPNTEAFF. The CDR3 region has the DNA TGTGCCAGCAGGCCCTCAGGGGGCCCGAACACTGAAGCTTTCTTT.

This clonotype was observed a few times. The V and J genes are TRBV20-1 and TRBJ2-7; TRBD2 agrees at 7 bases. The end of the DNA fits TRBJ2-1 better, so the J call may be wrong. Germline V gives CDR1 DFQATT, CDR2 SNEGSKA (reference sequence). The CDR3 runs to 11 residues. The chain's CDR3 is CSTHRGGEQFF. The CDR3 bases are TGCAGTACCCACCGGGGAGGGGAGCAGTTCTTC.

This clonotype has more than one count but fewer than ten. Its ends do not fully match the called genes, so a read error is possible. The chain couples TRBV2 to TRBJ2-5; D is tentatively TRBD1 or TRBD2 (6 bases each). The V gene's germline CDR1 is SNHLY and CDR2 FYNNEI. CDR3 length equals 15 residues. The CDR3, as DNA: TGTGCCAGCAACGGGGACCCAGGGGAGGACTACGAGCAGCACTTC. This codes for CASNGDPGEDYEQHF.